Sequencing of this T cell receptor (beta chain) was carried out in a study of T-cell reconstitution after alpha-beta-depleted transplantation in children. V lost 3 bases to trimming and J lost 5 bases; unmatched junction nucleotides: 9. CDR3 size: 17 residues. Germline V gives CDR1 SGHTS, CDR2 YDEGEE. Unique molecular identifiers featured in how the TCRbeta library was prepared. TCRdb fed the PCR reads into MiXCR, producing one record per CDR3 protein. The sample shows some 520,000 distinct CDR3 sequences, around a third of them seen only once. The chain is built from TRBV5-8 and TRBJ2-3, with 13 bases that match TRBD2. This sequence was found in a human donor who donated a stem cell graft to a child with aplastic anemia. This specimen consisted of PBMCs from the stem cell graft donor, obtained from the stem cell graft. The CDR3 is CASSYPGTSGKQDTQYF. CDR3 in DNA: TGTGCCAGCAGCTACCCCGGGACTAGCGGGAAGCAAGATACGCAGTATTTT.